One sample yielded the 14 T cell receptor beta chains listed below, sequenced in a study of response to subunit inactivated influenza vaccine. Via MiXCR, TCRdb re-called the RT-PCR reads, giving one row per CDR3 protein. The profile shows 610,000 or so distinct CDR3 sequences, around 15% of them singletons. Sample: PBMCs from blood, taken less than 13 days after vaccination. These receptors were collected from a man in his fifties or sixties who received an inactivated influenza vaccine.

The chain is built from TRBV12-3 or TRBV12-4 and TRBJ2-3; D is ambiguous. The length of the CDR3 is 13 residues. The V gene lost 6 bases and the J gene lost 11 bases, with 18 bases spanning the gap. The CDR3 is CASRRVSRYWQYF. The CDR3 DNA reads as TGTGCCAGCAGACGCGTCTCGAGATATTGGCAGTATTTT.

The J gene is TRBJ2-7, the V gene TRBV6-6; D is unresolved. The CDR3 covers 12 residues. The V gene lost 0 bases and the J gene lost 6 bases, with 6 bases spanning the gap. CDR1 MNHNY and CDR2 SVGAGI come from the germline V gene (reference sequence). DNA for the CDR3: TGTGCCAGCAGTTACTCCCTCTCCGAGCAGTACTTC. It is translated as CASSYSLSEQYF.

In this sample, this clonotype turned up a few times. The chain has TRBV9 and TRBJ2-1; 8 nucleotides match TRBD2. V was clipped by 0 bases and J by 4 bases; unmatched bases: 3. Germline loops: CDR1 SGDLS, CDR2 YYNGEE. The CDR3 is 15 residues long. The CDR3 DNA sequence: TGTGCCAGCAGCGTAGTCAGCGGGAGTTACAATGAGCAGTTCTTC. It is translated as CASSVVSGSYNEQFF.

The rearrangement links TRBV28 to TRBJ2-7; D is possibly TRBD2 (5 bases). The germline CDR1 and CDR2 sequences are MDHEN and SYDVKM. V dropped 4 bases and J dropped 7 bases, with 17 bases sitting between them. This CDR3 comprises 14 residues. DNA for the CDR3: TGTGCCAGCAGTTCCCCGGGCCCCCCGGGGGAGCAGTACTTC. This sequence encodes CASSSPGPPGEQYF.

This clonotype came up a few times. This chain uses TRBV5-1 with TRBJ2-1; TRBD1 matches 8 bases. This CDR3 has 14 amino acids. The junction had 9 bases not matched to a gene; V was cut back by 6 bases and J by 7 bases. Germline loops: CDR1 SGHRS, CDR2 YFSETQ. CDR3 nucleotide sequence: TGCGCCAGCACCTCGGGGACAGGCTGGAATGAGCAGTTCTTC. Protein sequence: CASTSGTGWNEQFF.

The chain joins TRBV6-5 to TRBJ2-7; 7 nucleotides line up with TRBD1. The trim removed 2 bases at V and 4 bases at J, leaving 20 bases unmatched. Per germline, CDR1 MNHEY and CDR2 SVGAGI. The CDR3 is made up of 19 amino acids. The CDR3 reads CASSYRDRGIRDSGYEQYF. In DNA form, the CDR3 reads TGTGCCAGCAGTTACAGGGACAGAGGGATCAGGGATTCGGGGTACGAGCAGTACTTC.

This sequence joins TRBV7-9 and TRBJ2-7; 9 bases agree with TRBD2. Germline assignment: CDR1 SEHNR and CDR2 FQNEAQ (reference sequence). With 5 bases clipped from V and 3 bases from J, the junction kept 11 bases outside the gene matches. The CDR3 has 16 residues. The chain's CDR3 is CASSPSASGIRYEQYF. The CDR3, as DNA: TGTGCCAGCAGCCCTAGTGCTAGCGGGATACGCTACGAGCAGTACTTC.

The gene calls are TRBV11-2 and TRBJ1-4, with no clear D. The CDR3 is 14 residues long. Trimming left V 2 bases short and J 7 bases short, with 11 bases between. Germline loops: CDR1 SGHAT, CDR2 FQNNGV. DNA of the CDR3: TGTGCCAGCAGCTTAAACCTCCCCCCTGAAAAACTGTTTTTT. As protein: CASSLNLPPEKLFF.

This clonotype has ten or more counts. CDR3 amino acids: CASSKWTTTSTDTQYF. Here the CDR3 DNA reads TGCGCCAGCAGCAAGTGGACTACCACCTCCACAGATACGCAGTATTTT. The chain carries TRBV5-1 and TRBJ2-3; D possibly corresponds to TRBD2 (6 bases). V was trimmed by 4 bases and J by 2 bases, leaving 17 bases between them. Germline lookup yields CDR1 SGHRS and CDR2 YFSETQ. The CDR3 has 16 amino acids.

This clonotype has just a few counts. This chain joins TRBV5-1 and TRBJ2-4; the D gene is possibly TRBD1 (6 bases). V lost 2 bases, J lost 8 bases, and 14 bases lay in between. CDR1 and CDR2 (germline): SGHRS, YFSETQ. The CDR3 runs 14 residues. CDR3 bases: TGCGCCAGCAGCTTAGGGGGTTCCCATGACATTCAGTACTTC. Translation gives CASSLGGSHDIQYF.

This chain uses TRBV7-2 with TRBJ2-3; D perhaps matches TRBD2 (6 bases). This CDR3 has 13 residues. Germline assignment: CDR1 SGHTA and CDR2 FQGNSA. V gave up 1 base and J gave up 8 bases, with 10 bases separating them. CDR3 loop: CASSLVGGGTQYF. CDR3 DNA sequence: TGTGCCAGCAGCTTAGTGGGGGGTGGTACGCAGTATTTT.

V usage is TRBV11-1 and J usage is TRBJ2-3; 8 positions match TRBD2. Germline CDR1 is SGHAT and CDR2 is FQDESV (reference sequence). V dropped 7 bases and J dropped 2; count of bases not matched to a gene: 20. The CDR3 is 19 residues long. The CDR3 sequence is CASIAKTGTRLTNTDTQYF. CDR3 nucleotides: TGTGCCAGCATCGCTAAGACCGGGACTAGACTAACCAACACAGATACGCAGTATTTT.

This clonotype has a count of ten or more. V gene TRBV4-3 combines with J gene TRBJ2-4; 7 bases map to TRBD2. CDR3 length equals 13 residues. The germline V gene encodes CDR1 LGHNA and CDR2 YSLEER. V dropped 1 base and J dropped 9; count of bases not matched to a gene: 3. As DNA, the CDR3 is TGCGCCAGCAGCCAAGGCGGGGGAGTCATTCAGTACTTC. It is translated as CASSQGGGVIQYF.

This clonotype was counted only a few times. CDR3 DNA: TGTGCCAGCAGCTGGGACAGGGCGGGTTCCTACAATGAGCAGTTCTTC. As protein: CASSWDRAGSYNEQFF. The chain joins TRBV11-2 to TRBJ2-1; 9 bases are shared with TRBD1. Germline trimming cut 4 bases from V and 1 base from J; bases unmatched to any gene: 5. The CDR3 spans 16 residues. Germline V gives CDR1 SGHAT, CDR2 FQNNGV.